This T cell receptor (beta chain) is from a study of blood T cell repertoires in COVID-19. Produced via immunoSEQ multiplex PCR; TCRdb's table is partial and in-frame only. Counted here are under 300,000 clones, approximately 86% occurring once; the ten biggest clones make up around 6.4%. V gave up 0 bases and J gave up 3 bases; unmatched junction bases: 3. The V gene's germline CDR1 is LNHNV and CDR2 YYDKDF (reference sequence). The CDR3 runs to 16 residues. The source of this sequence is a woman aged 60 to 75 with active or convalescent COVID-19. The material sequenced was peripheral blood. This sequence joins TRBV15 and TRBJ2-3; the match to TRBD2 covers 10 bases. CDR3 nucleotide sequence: TGTGCCACCAGCAGAGAGGGTAGCGGGGGGACAGATACGCAGTATTTT. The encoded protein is CATSREGSGGTDTQYF.